This is a list of T cell receptor beta chains from one sample in a study of control samples from healthy donors and cancer patients. Clones were sequenced by immunoSEQ multiplex PCR, and TCRdb holds only the in-frame ones, with some missing. The sample lists about 160,000 clones, 85% to 95% occurring once. Sequencing was performed on blood. The receptors originated from a woman in her sixties in good health. CDR3s include the opening cysteine and the closing phenylalanine or tryptophan. The D gene is left open where the match is weak. Size is omitted from some rows. Given values are once, few, many or a class for expanded clones.

CDR3: CASGLVPTAANYGYTF; DNA: TGTGCTAGTGGTTTGGTACCGACAGCAGCTAACTATGGCTACACCTTC; J: TRBJ1-2; D: .; V: TRBV12-5; size: .
CDR3: CASSIGDPGELFF; DNA: TGTGCCAGTAGTATAGGCGATCCGGGGGAGCTGTTTTTT; J: TRBJ2-2; D: .; V: TRBV19; size: .
CDR3: CASSFTGTGELFF; DNA: TGTGCCAGCAGCTTTACCGGGACCGGGGAGCTGTTTTTT; J: TRBJ2-2; D: .; V: TRBV5-4; size: .
CDR3: CAIRLSGGSTDTQYF; DNA: TGTGCCATCAGACTCAGCGGGGGATCCACAGATACGCAGTATTTT; J: TRBJ2-3; D: TRBD2; V: TRBV10-3; size: .
CDR3: CASSRTAASYEQYF; DNA: TGCGCCAGCAGCCGGACAGCCGCCTCCTACGAGCAGTACTTC; J: TRBJ2-7; D: .; V: TRBV5-1; size: .
CDR3: CASSPDGSGQGAAGYTF; DNA: TGTGCCAGTAGTCCGGACGGCTCGGGTCAGGGGGCAGCTGGCTACACCTTC; J: TRBJ1-2; D: TRBD1; V: TRBV19; size: few
CDR3: CATSDSRDRVRDTGELFF; DNA: TGTGCCACCAGTGATTCCCGGGACAGGGTTCGAGACACCGGGGAGCTGTTTTTT; J: TRBJ2-2; D: TRBD1; V: TRBV24-1; size: .
CDR3: CASRRGTAAYEQYF; DNA: TGTGCCAGCAGGAGGGGGACAGCTGCCTACGAGCAGTACTTC; J: TRBJ2-7; D: TRBD1; V: TRBV2; size: .
CDR3: CASSLRRQENTEAFF; DNA: TGTGCCAGCAGTTTACGAAGACAGGAAAACACTGAGGCCTTCTTT; J: TRBJ1-1; D: .; V: TRBV6-5; size: .
CDR3: CASSQDRAYNYGYTF; DNA: TGTGCCAGCAGCCAGGACAGGGCATATAACTATGGCTACACCTTC; J: TRBJ1-2; D: TRBD1; V: TRBV7-2; size: .
CDR3: CASSLWDRVSGTF; DNA: TGTGCCAGCAGCTTGTGGGACAGGGTGAGTGGCACCTTC; J: TRBJ1-2; D: TRBD1; V: TRBV5-6; size: once
CDR3: CAMRGTVSGNTIYF; DNA: TGTGCCATGAGAGGAACAGTCTCTGGAAACACCATATATTTT; J: TRBJ1-3; D: .; V: TRBV10-3; size: few
CDR3: CAIRAGTGDETQYF; DNA: TGTGCCATCAGAGCCGGGACAGGGGACGAGACCCAGTACTTC; J: TRBJ2-5; D: TRBD1; V: TRBV10-3; size: .
CDR3: CASSPPNQETQYF; DNA: TGTGCCAGCTCACCACCTAATCAAGAGACCCAGTACTTC; J: TRBJ2-5; D: .; V: TRBV18; size: .
CDR3: CSALTDYGYTF; DNA: TGCAGTGCTCTAACCGATTATGGCTACACCTTC; J: TRBJ1-2; D: .; V: TRBV20-1; size: .
CDR3: CASSFGLAVITDTQYF; DNA: TGCGCCAGCAGCTTCGGACTAGCGGTCATCACAGATACGCAGTATTTT; J: TRBJ2-3; D: TRBD2; V: TRBV5-1; size: .
CDR3: CASSEGHGNTIYF; DNA: TGTGCCAGCAGCGAAGGACACGGAAACACCATATATTTT; J: TRBJ1-3; D: .; V: TRBV7-2; size: .
CDR3: CASSPPGGEETQYF; DNA: TGTGCCAGCAGCCCCCCGGGCGGGGAAGAGACCCAGTACTTC; J: TRBJ2-5; D: .; V: TRBV3-1/TRBV3-2; size: .
CDR3: CASSQIQGLEAFF; DNA: TGTGCCAGCAGTCAAATACAGGGGCTTGAAGCTTTCTTT; J: TRBJ1-1; D: TRBD1; V: TRBV12-3/TRBV12-4; size: .
CDR3: CASSLTGVAFF; DNA: TGTGCCAGCAGCTTAACAGGGGTAGCTTTCTTT; J: TRBJ1-1; D: TRBD1; V: TRBV7-9; size: .
CDR3: CASSGLTETEAFF; DNA: TGTGCCAGCAGCGGCCTGACAGAAACTGAAGCTTTCTTT; J: TRBJ1-1; D: .; V: TRBV7-9; size: .
CDR3: CASSLVRGGYNEQFF; DNA: TGTGCCAGCAGCTTAGTTCGGGGGGGGTACAATGAGCAGTTCTTC; J: TRBJ2-1; D: TRBD2; V: TRBV11-2; size: few
CDR3: CAISESNMAREQFF; DNA: TGTGCCATCAGTGAGTCGAATATGGCGCGTGAGCAGTTCTTC; J: TRBJ2-1; D: .; V: TRBV10-3; size: .
CDR3: CASSLPPTESGQRNYTF; DNA: TGTGCCAGCAGCTTACCGCCTACGGAGTCGGGACAGAGAAACTACACCTTC; J: TRBJ1-2; D: TRBD1; V: TRBV7-9; size: .
CDR3: CASSRERDQPQHF; DNA: TGTGCCAGCAGCAGGGAAAGGGATCAGCCCCAGCATTTT; J: TRBJ1-5; D: .; V: TRBV2; size: .
CDR3: CASSEDDEQFF; DNA: TGTGCCAGCAGCGAGGACGATGAGCAGTTCTTC; J: TRBJ2-1; D: .; V: TRBV7-2; size: .
CDR3: CASRRTGNTEAFF; DNA: TGTGCCAGCAGACGAACAGGTAACACTGAAGCTTTCTTT; J: TRBJ1-1; D: .; V: TRBV12-3/TRBV12-4; size: .
CDR3: CASSPGVVNQETQYF; DNA: TGTGCCAGCAGCCCGGGGGTAGTAAACCAAGAGACCCAGTACTTC; J: TRBJ2-5; D: .; V: TRBV6-5; size: .
CDR3: CASSPLASGGPGELFF; DNA: TGTGCCAGCAGCCCCTTGGCTAGCGGGGGGCCCGGGGAGCTGTTTTTT; J: TRBJ2-2; D: TRBD2; V: TRBV7-9; size: .
CDR3: CASSLQGHENTEAFF; DNA: TGTGCCAGCAGTTTACAGGGACATGAGAACACTGAAGCTTTCTTT; J: TRBJ1-1; D: .; V: TRBV6-2/TRBV6-3; size: once
CDR3: CASSQGQGLYGYTF; DNA: TGTGCCAGCAGCCAAGGACAGGGTTTATATGGCTACACCTTC; J: TRBJ1-2; D: TRBD1; V: TRBV3-1/TRBV3-2; size: .
CDR3: CASRYGGPYNSPLHF; DNA: TGTGCCAGCAGATACGGGGGTCCCTATAATTCACCCCTCCACTTT; J: TRBJ1-6; D: .; V: TRBV6-2/TRBV6-3; size: .
CDR3: CASSPVGGYEQYF; DNA: TGTGCCAGCAGCCCTGTGGGGGGCTACGAGCAGTACTTC; J: TRBJ2-7; D: .; V: TRBV12-3/TRBV12-4; size: .
CDR3: CASSESRSSANYGYTF; DNA: TGTGCCAGCAGTGAATCCAGATCCTCTGCTAACTATGGCTACACCTTC; J: TRBJ1-2; D: .; V: TRBV6-1; size: .
CDR3: CAWSAGGEEKLFF; DNA: TGTGCCTGGAGTGCGGGGGGGGAAGAAAAACTGTTTTTT; J: TRBJ1-4; D: .; V: TRBV30; size: .
CDR3: CASSLYEEAFF; DNA: TGTGCCAGCAGCTTGTATGAGGAAGCTTTCTTT; J: TRBJ1-1; D: .; V: TRBV5-6; size: .
CDR3: CASSLDEGANYGYTF; DNA: TGTGCCAGCAGCTTGGATGAGGGGGCGAACTATGGCTACACCTTC; J: TRBJ1-2; D: TRBD1; V: TRBV5-6; size: once
CDR3: CASSSQGGTNQPQHF; DNA: TGTGCCAGCAGTAGCCAGGGAGGGACCAATCAGCCCCAGCATTTT; J: TRBJ1-5; D: .; V: TRBV6-2/TRBV6-3; size: .
CDR3: CASSYAPTSGGGQETQYF; DNA: TGTGCCAGCAGTTACGCACCCACTAGCGGGGGGGGACAAGAGACCCAGTACTTC; J: TRBJ2-5; D: TRBD2; V: TRBV6-2/TRBV6-3; size: .
CDR3: CASSPRGGLGYEQYF; DNA: TGTGCCAGTAGTCCGCGGGGAGGCCTCGGGTACGAGCAGTACTTC; J: TRBJ2-7; D: .; V: TRBV19; size: .